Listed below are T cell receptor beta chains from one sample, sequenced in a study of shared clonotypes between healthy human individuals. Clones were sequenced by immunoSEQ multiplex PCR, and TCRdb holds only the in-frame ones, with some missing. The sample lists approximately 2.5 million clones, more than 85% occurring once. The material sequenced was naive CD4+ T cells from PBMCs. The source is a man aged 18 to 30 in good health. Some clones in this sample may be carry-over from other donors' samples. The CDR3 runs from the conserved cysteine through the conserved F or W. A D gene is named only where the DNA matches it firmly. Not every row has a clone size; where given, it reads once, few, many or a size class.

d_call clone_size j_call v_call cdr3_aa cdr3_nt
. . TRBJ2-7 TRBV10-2 CASSEPGPVEEQYF TGCGCCAGCAGTGAACCCGGACCGGTGGAGGAGCAGTACTTC
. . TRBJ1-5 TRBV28 CASSFNGNQPQHF TGTGCCAGCAGTTTTAACGGGAATCAGCCCCAGCATTTT
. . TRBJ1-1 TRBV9 CASSPRGDWGSVVNTEAFF TGTGCCAGCAGCCCCCGGGGTGATTGGGGCAGCGTTGTGAACACTGAAGCTTTCTTT
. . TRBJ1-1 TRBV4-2 CASSRDRENTEAFF TGTGCCAGCAGCCGTGACAGAGAGAACACTGAAGCTTTCTTT
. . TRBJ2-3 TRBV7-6 CASSSRQVLLADTQYF TGTGCCAGCAGCTCCCGACAGGTCCTCCTGGCAGATACGCAGTATTTT
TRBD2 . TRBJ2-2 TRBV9 CASSSRGAGGPGELFF TGTGCCAGCAGCTCAAGAGGTGCGGGAGGGCCCGGGGAGCTGTTTTTT
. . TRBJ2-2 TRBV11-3 CASSFIQGTGELFF TGTGCCAGCAGCTTCATCCAGGGGACCGGGGAGCTGTTTTTT
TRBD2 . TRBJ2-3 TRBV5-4 CASSLGLAGETDTQYF TGTGCCAGCAGCTTGGGACTAGCGGGAGAAACAGATACGCAGTATTTT
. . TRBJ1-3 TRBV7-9 CASSLVGLRSGNTIYF TGTGCCAGCAGCTTAGTTGGTTTGCGCTCTGGAAACACCATATATTTT
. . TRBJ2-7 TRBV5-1 CASSFDRPRSEQYF TGCGCCAGCAGCTTTGACAGACCTAGGTCCGAGCAGTACTTC
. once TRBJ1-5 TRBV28 CASSTRVGAVNQPQHF TGTGCCAGCAGTACCCGGGTGGGAGCGGTCAATCAGCCCCAGCATTTT
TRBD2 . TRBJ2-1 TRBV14 CASSQFGLAGAYNEQFF TGTGCCAGCAGCCAATTTGGACTAGCGGGCGCCTACAATGAGCAGTTCTTC
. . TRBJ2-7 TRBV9 CASSPERTWFSYEQYF TGTGCCAGCAGCCCCGAACGGACTTGGTTTTCCTACGAGCAGTACTTC
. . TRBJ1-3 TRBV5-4 CASSLGGGGNTIYF TGTGCCAGCAGCCTAGGGGGGGGAGGAAACACCATATATTTT
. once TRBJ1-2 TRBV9 CASSVGSLYYGYTF TGTGCCAGCAGCGTAGGGAGCCTATACTATGGCTACACCTTC
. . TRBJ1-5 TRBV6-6 CATKDGRDQPQHF TGTGCCACAAAGGACGGTAGGGATCAGCCCCAGCATTTT
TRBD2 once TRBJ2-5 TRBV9 CASSGTSGTFETQYF TGTGCCAGCAGCGGGACTAGCGGGACCTTTGAGACCCAGTACTTC
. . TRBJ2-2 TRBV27 CASSFPNTNTGELFF TGTGCCAGCAGTTTTCCCAATACGAACACCGGGGAGCTGTTTTTT
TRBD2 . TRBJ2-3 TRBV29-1 CSVDRLAGPATSTDTQYF TGCAGCGTTGACAGACTAGCGGGTCCCGCTACTAGCACAGATACGCAGTATTTT
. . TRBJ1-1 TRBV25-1 CASSRTGSGAEAFF TGTGCCAGCAGCCGAACAGGGAGCGGGGCTGAAGCTTTCTTT
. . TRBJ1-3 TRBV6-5 CASSDPNSGNTIYF TGTGCCAGCAGCGATCCTAACTCTGGAAACACCATATATTTT
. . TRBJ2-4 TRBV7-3 CASSLEGGIQYF TGTGCCAGCAGCTTGGAAGGGGGCATTCAGTACTTC
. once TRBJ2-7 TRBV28 CASTGRSSYEQYF TGTGCCAGCACGGGACGGTCTTCCTACGAGCAGTACTTC
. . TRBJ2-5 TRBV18 CASSPPGTFGETQYF TGTGCCAGCTCACCACCTGGGACCTTTGGAGAGACCCAGTACTTC
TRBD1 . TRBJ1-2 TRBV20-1 CSAGTEEGYTF TGCAGTGCTGGGACAGAGGAGGGCTACACCTTC
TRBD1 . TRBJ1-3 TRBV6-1 CASSMGQGRGNTIYF TGTGCCAGCAGTATGGGACAGGGGAGGGGAAACACCATATATTTT
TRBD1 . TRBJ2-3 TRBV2 CASSEALTGVKGDTQYF TGTGCCAGCAGTGAAGCCTTAACAGGGGTCAAAGGAGATACGCAGTATTTT
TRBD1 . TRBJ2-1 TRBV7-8 CASTKWGQGAGEQFF TGTGCCAGCACCAAGTGGGGACAGGGGGCTGGAGAGCAGTTCTTC
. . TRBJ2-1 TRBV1 CTSSQTGTGLNEQFF TGCACCAGCAGCCAAACCGGGACGGGTTTGAATGAGCAGTTCTTC
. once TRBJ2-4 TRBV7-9 CASSLEGGQTKLAKNIQYF TGTGCCAGCAGCTTAGAAGGGGGACAAACGAAACTAGCCAAAAACATTCAGTACTTC
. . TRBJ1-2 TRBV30 CAWSVNEAAYGYTF TGTGCCTGGAGCGTTAATGAAGCGGCCTATGGCTACACCTTC
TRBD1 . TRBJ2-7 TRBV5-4 CASSLRGGLHEQYF TGTGCCAGCAGCCTCCGAGGGGGCCTCCACGAGCAGTACTTC
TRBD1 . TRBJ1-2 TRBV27 CASSLGGQGFYGYTF TGTGCCAGCAGTTTAGGTGGACAGGGCTTTTATGGCTACACCTTC
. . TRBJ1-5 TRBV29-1 CSVPISPGSDSNQPQHF TGCAGCGTGCCTATCTCCCCCGGGTCCGATAGCAATCAGCCCCAGCATTTT
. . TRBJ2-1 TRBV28 CASSSPEGGRSYEQFF TGTGCCAGCAGTTCTCCGGAAGGGGGGCGGTCATATGAGCAGTTCTTC
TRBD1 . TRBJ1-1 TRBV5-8 CASPGRGRVEAFF TGTGCCAGCCCCGGAAGGGGGCGTGTTGAAGCTTTCTTT
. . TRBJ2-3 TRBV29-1 CSVEERLDTDTQYF TGCAGCGTTGAGGAGAGACTTGACACAGATACGCAGTATTTT
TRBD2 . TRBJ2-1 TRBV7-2 CASRPGLAEQFF TGTGCCAGCAGGCCGGGACTAGCGGAGCAGTTCTTC
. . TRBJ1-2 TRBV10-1 CASSESLVGGNNYGYTF TGCGCCAGCAGTGAGTCGTTAGTAGGGGGGAATAACTATGGCTACACCTTC
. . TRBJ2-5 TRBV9 CASSVGGGWETQYF TGTGCCAGCAGCGTAGGAGGGGGTTGGGAGACCCAGTACTTC
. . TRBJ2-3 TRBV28 CASSPRGRGQGTDTQYF TGTGCCAGCAGTCCTCGAGGACGGGGGCAGGGCACAGATACGCAGTATTTT